Detailed here is one T cell receptor (beta chain). J was trimmed by 9 bases and V by 5 bases; bases with no gene match: 12. Germline V gives CDR1 MNHEY, CDR2 SMNVEV (reference sequence). The CDR3 spans 16 residues. This sample stems from a study of blood T cell repertoires in COVID-19. The protocol was immunoSEQ multiplex PCR, while the TCRdb copy is restricted to in-frame clones and leaves out a portion. This sample has about 40,000 clones; approximately 73% occur once, and the top ten carry approximately 26%. Sequenced material: peripheral blood. The sequence was obtained from a man older than 75 with acute or convalescent COVID-19. V is TRBV27 and J is TRBJ2-1; TRBD2 agrees at 11 bases. In DNA form, the CDR3 reads TGTGCCAGCAGTCCATTAGCGGGAGGGCCAATTGGTGAGCAGTTCTTC. It is translated as CASSPLAGGPIGEQFF.